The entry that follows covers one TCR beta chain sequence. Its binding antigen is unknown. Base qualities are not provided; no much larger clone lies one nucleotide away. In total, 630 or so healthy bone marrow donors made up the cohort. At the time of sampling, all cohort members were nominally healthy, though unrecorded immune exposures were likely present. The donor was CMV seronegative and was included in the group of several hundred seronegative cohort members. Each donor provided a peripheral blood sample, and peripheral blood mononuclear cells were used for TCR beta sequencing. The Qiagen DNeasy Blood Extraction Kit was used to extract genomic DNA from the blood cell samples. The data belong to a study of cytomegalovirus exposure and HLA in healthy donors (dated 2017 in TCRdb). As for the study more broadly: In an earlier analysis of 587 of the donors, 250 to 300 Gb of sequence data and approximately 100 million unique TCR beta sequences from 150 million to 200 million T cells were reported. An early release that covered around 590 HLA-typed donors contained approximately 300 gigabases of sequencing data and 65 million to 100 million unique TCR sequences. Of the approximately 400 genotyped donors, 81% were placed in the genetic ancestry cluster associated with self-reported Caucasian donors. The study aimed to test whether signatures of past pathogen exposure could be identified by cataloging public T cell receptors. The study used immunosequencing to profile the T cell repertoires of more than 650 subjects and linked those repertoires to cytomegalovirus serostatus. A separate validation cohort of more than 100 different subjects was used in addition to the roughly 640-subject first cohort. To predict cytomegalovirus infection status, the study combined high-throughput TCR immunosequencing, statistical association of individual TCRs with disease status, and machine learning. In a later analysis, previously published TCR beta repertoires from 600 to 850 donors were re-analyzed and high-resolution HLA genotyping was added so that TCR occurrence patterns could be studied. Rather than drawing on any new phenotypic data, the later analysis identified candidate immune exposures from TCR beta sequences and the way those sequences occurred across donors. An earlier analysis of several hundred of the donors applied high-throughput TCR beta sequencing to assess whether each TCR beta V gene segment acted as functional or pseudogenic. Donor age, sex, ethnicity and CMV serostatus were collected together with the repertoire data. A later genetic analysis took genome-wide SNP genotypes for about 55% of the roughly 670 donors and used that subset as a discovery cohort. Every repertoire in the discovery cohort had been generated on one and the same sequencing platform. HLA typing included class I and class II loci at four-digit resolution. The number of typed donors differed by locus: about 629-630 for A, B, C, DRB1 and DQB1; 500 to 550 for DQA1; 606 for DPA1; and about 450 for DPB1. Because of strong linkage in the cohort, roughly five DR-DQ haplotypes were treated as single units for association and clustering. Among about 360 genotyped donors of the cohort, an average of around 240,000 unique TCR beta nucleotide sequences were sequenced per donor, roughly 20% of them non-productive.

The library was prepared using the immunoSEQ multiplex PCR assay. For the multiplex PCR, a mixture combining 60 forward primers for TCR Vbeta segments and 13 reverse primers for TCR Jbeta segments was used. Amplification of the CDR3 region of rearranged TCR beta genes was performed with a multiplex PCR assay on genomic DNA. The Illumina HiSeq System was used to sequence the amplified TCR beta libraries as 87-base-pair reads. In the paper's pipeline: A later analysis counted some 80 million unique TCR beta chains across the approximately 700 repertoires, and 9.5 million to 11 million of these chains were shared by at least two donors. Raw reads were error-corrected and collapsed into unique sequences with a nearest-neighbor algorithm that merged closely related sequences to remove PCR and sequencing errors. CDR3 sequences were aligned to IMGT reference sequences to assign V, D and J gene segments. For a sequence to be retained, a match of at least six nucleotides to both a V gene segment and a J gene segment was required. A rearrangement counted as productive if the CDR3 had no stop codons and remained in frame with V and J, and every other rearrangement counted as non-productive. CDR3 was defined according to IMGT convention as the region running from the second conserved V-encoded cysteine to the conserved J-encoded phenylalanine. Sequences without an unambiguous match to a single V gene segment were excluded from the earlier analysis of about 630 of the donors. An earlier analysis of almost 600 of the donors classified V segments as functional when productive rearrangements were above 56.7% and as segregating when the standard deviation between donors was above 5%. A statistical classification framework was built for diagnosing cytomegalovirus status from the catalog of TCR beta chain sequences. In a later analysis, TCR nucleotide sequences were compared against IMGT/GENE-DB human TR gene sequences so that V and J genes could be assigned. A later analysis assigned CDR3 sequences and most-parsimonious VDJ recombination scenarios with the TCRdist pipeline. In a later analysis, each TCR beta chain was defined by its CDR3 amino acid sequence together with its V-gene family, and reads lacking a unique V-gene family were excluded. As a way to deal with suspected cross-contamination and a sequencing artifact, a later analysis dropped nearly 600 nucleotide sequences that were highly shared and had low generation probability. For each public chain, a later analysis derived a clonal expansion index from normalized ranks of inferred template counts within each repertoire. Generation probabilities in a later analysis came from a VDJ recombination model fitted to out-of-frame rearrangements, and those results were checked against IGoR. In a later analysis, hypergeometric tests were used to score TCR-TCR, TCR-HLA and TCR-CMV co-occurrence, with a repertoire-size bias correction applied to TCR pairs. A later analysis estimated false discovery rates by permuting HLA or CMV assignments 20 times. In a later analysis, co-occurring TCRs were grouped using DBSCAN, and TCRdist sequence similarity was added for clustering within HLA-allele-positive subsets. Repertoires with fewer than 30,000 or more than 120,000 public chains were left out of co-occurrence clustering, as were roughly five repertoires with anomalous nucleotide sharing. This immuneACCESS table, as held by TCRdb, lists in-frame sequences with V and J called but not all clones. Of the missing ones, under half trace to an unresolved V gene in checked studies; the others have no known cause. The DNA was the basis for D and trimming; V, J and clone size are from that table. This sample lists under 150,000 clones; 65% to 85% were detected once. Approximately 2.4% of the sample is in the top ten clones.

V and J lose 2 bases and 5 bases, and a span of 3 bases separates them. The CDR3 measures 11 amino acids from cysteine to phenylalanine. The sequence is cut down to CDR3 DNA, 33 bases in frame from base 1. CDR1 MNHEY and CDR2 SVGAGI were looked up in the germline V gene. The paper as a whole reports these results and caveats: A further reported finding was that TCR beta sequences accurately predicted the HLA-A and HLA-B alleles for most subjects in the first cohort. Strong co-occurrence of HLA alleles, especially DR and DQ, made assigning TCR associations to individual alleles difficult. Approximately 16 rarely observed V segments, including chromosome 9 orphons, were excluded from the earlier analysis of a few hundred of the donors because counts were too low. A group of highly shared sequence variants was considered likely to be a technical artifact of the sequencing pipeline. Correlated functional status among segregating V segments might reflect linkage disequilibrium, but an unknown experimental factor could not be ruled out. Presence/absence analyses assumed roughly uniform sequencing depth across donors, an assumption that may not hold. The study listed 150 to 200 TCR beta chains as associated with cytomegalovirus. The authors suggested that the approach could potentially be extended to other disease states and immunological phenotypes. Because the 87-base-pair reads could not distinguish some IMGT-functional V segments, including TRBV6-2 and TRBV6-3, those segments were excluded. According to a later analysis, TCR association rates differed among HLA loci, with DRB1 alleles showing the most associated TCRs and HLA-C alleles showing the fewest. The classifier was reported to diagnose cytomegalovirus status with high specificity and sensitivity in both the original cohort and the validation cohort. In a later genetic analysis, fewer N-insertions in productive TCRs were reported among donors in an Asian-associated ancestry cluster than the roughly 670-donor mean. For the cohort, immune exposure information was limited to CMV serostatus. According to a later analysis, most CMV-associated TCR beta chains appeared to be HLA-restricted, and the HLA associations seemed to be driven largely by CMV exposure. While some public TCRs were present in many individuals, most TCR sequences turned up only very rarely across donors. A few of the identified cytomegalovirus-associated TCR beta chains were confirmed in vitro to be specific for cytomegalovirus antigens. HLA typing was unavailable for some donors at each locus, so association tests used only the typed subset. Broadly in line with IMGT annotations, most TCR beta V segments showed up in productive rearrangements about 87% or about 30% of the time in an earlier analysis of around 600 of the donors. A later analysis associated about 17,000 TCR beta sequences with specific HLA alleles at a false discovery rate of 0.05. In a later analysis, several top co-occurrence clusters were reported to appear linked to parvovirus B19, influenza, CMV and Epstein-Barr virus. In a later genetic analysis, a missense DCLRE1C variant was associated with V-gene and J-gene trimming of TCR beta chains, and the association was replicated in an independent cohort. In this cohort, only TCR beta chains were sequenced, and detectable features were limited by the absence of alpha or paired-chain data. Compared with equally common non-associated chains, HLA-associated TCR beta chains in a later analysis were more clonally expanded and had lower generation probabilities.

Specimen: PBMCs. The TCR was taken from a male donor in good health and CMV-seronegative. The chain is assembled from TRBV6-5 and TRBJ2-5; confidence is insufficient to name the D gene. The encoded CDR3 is CASSYEETQYF. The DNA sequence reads TGTGCCAGCAGTTACGAGGAGACCCAGTACTTC.